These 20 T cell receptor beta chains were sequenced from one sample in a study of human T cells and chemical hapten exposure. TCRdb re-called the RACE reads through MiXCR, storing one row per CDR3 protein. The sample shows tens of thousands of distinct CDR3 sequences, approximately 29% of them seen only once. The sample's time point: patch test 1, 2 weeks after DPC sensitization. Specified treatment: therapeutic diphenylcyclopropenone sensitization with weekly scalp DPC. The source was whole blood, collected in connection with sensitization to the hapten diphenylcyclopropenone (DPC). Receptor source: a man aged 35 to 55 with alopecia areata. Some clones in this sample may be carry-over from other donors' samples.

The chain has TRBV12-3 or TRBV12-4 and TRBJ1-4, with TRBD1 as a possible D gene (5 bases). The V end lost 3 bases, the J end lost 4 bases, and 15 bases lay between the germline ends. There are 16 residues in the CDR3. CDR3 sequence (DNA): TGTGCCAGCAGTTTCCGAGGGGCCAGGGATAATGAAAAACTGTTTTTT. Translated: CASSFRGARDNEKLFF.

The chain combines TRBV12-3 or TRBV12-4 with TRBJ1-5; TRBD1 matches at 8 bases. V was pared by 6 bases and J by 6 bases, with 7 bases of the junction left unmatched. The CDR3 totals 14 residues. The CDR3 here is CASSQGAKGQPQHF. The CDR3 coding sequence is TGTGCCAGCAGCCAGGGGGCGAAGGGTCAGCCCCAGCATTTT.

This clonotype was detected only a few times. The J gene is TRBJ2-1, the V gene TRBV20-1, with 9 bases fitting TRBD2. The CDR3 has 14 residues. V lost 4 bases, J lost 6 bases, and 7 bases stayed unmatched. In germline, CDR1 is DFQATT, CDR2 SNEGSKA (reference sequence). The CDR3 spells CSATDSGRGNEQFF. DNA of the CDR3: TGCAGTGCTACCGATAGCGGGAGAGGCAATGAGCAGTTCTTC.

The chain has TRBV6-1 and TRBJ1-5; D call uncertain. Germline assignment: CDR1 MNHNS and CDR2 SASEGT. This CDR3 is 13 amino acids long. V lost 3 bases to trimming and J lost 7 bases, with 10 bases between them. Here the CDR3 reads CASSDVQRQPQHF. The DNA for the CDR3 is TGTGCCAGCAGTGACGTGCAGAGGCAGCCCCAGCATTTT.

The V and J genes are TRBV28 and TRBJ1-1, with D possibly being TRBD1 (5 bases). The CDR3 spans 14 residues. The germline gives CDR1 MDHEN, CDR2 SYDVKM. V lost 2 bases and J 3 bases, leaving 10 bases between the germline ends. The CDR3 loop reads CASSLAQGHTEAFF. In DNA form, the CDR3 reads TGTGCCAGCAGTTTAGCGCAGGGCCACACTGAAGCTTTCTTT.

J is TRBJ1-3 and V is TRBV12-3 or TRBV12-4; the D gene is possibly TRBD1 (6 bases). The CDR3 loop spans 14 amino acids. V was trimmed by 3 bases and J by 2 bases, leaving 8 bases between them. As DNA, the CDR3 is TGTGCCAGCAGTTTTGGGGGCCCTGGAAACACCATATATTTT. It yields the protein CASSFGGPGNTIYF.

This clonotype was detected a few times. In nucleotides, the CDR3 is TGTGCCAGCAGCTTAGTAGGGAGGGAGTCTGCCGGGGAGCTGTTTTTT. It translates to CASSLVGRESAGELFF. This chain links TRBV7-8 with TRBJ2-2; 7 bases are shared with TRBD2. CDR1 and CDR2 (germline): SGHVS, FQNEAQ. The CDR3 runs to 16 residues. Trimming at V came to 1 base and at J to 6 bases, leaving 8 bases not matched to a gene.

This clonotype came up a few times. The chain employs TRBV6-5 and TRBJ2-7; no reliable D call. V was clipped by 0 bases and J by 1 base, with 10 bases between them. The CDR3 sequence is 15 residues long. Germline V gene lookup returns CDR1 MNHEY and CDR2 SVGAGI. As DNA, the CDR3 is TGTGCCAGCAGTTACTCGTTCGACCGATCCTACGAGCAGTACTTC. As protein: CASSYSFDRSYEQYF.

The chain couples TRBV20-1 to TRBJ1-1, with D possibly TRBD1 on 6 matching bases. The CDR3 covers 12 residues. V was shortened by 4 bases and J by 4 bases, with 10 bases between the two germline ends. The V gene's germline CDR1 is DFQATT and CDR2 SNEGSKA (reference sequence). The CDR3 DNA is TGCAGTGCTATCCAAGGGGGCACTGAAGCTTTCTTT. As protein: CSAIQGGTEAFF.

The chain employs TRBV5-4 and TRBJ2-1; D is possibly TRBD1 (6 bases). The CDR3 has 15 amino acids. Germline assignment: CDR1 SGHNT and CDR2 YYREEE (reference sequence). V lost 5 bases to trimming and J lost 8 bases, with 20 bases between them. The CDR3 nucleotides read TGTGCCAGCAGTCAAAACAGGGAGCCCTCCCATGAGCAGTTCTTC. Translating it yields CASSQNREPSHEQFF.

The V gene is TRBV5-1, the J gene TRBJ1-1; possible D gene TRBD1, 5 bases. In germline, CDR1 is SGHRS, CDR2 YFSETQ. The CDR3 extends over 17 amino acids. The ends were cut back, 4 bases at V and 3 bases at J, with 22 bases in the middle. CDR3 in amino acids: CASSREGLGRRHTEAFF. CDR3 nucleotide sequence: TGCGCCAGCAGCCGGGAAGGGCTGGGGCGGCGCCACACTGAAGCTTTCTTT. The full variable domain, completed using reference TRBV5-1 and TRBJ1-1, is KAGVTQTPRYLIKTRGQQVTLSCSPISGHRSVSWYQQTPGQGLQFLFEYFSETQRNKGNFPGRFSGRQFSNSRSEMNVSTLELGDSALYLCASSREGLGRRHTEAFFGQGTRLTVV.

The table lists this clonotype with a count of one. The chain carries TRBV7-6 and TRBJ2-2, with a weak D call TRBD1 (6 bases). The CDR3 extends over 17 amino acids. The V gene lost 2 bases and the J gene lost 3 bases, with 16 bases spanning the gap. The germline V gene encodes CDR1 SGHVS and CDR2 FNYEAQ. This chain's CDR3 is CASSLYPGVMDTGELFF. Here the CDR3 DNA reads TGTGCCAGCAGCTTATACCCAGGGGTAATGGACACCGGGGAGCTGTTTTTT.

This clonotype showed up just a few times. CDR3 DNA sequence: TGTGCCAGCAGTCCAAGGACTAGCACCCTCTACAATGAGCAGTTCTTC. Encoded protein: CASSPRTSTLYNEQFF. The chain combines TRBV2 with TRBJ2-1; 8 nucleotides line up with TRBD2. V shed 5 bases, J shed 3 bases, and the junction held 9 bases outside the gene matches. The CDR3 has 16 amino acids. Looked up from germline, CDR1 is SNHLY and CDR2 is FYNNEI. The whole variable domain, remainder taken from reference TRBV2 and TRBJ2-1, is EPEVTQTPSHQVTQMGQEVILRCVPISNHLYFYWYRQILGQKVEFLVSFYNNEISEKSEIFDDQFSVERPDGSNFTLKIRSTKLEDSAMYFCASSPRTSTLYNEQFFGPGTRLTVL.

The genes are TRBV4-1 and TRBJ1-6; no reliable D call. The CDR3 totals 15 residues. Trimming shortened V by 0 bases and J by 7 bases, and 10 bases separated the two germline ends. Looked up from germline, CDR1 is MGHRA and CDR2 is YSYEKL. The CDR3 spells CASSQDRTWNSPLHF. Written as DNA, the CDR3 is TGCGCCAGCAGCCAAGATCGGACCTGGAATTCACCCCTCCACTTT.

DNA for the CDR3: TGTGCCAGCTCACCCGGAAGCACAGATACGCAGTATTTT. It translates to CASSPGSTDTQYF. The chain recombines TRBV18 with TRBJ2-3; D not resolved. CDR1 KGHSH and CDR2 LQKENI come from the germline V gene. CDR3 length: 13 residues. V lost 3 bases, J lost 0 bases, and 4 bases lay in between.

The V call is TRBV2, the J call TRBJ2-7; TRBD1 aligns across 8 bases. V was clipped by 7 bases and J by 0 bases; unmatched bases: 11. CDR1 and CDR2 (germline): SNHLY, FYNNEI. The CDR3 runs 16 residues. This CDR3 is CASNVRRDRSSYEQYF. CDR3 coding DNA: TGTGCCAGCAACGTCCGACGGGACAGGAGCTCCTACGAGCAGTACTTC.

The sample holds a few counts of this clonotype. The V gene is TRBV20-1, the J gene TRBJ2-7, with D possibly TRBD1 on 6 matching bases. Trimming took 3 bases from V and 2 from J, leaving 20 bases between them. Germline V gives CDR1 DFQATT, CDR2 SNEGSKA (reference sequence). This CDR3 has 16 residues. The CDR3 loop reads CSASGGAGTGTYEQYF. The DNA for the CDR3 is TGCAGTGCTAGTGGGGGTGCGGGCACAGGGACCTACGAGCAGTACTTC.

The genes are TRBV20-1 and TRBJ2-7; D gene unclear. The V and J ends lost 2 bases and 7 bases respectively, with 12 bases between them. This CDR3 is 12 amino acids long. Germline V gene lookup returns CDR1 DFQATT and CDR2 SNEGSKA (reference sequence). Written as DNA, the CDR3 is TGCAGTGCTAGAAGCGCGCATCAGGAGCAGTACTTC. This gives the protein CSARSAHQEQYF.

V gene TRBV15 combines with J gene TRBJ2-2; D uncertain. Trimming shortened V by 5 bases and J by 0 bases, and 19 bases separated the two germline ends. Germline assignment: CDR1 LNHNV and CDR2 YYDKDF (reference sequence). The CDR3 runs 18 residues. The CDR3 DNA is TGTGCCACCAGCTGGAACGGGCTAGGTACGGCGAACACCGGGGAGCTGTTTTTT. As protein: CATSWNGLGTANTGELFF.

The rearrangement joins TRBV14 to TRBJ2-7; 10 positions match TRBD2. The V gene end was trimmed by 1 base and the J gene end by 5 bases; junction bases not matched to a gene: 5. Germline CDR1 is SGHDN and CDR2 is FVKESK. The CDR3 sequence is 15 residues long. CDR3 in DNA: TGTGCCAGCAGCCAAGGAGCGGGAGGGTTCCACGAGCAGTACTTC. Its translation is CASSQGAGGFHEQYF.